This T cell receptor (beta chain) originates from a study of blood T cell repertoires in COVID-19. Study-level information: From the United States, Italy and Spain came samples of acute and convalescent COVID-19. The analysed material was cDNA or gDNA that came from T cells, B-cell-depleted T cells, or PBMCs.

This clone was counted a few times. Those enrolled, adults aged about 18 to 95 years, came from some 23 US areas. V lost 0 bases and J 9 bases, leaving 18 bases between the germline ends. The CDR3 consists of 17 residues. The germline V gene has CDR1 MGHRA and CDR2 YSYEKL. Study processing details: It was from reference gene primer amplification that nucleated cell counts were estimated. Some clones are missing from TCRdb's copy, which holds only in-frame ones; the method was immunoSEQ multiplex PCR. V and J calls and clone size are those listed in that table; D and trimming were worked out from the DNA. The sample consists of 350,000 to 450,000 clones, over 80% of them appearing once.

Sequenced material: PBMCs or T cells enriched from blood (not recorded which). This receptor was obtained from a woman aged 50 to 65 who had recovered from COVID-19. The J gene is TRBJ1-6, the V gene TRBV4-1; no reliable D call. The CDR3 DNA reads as TGCGCCAGCAGCCAAGACCCCCTCGTCCCTACCATTTCACCCCTCCACTTT. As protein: CASSQDPLVPTISPLHF.